These 7 T cell receptor beta chains originate from one sample sequenced in a study of blood T cells in healthy people across ages. Primers used in a second PCR of roughly 6 to 11 cycles were a sample-barcoded 5' primer and a J-beta primer mix. TCRdb reprocessed the 5' RACE reads via MiXCR and lists one record per CDR3 protein. The data show 800,000 or so distinct CDR3 sequences, about 46% seen once. The sample consisted of blood. The receptor set was obtained from a man older than 75 in good health.

The chain recombines TRBV7-8 with TRBJ2-7, with 11 positions matching TRBD2. Trimming took 1 base from V and 3 from J; bases not matched to a gene: 11. This CDR3 is 18 amino acids long. Germline V gives CDR1 SGHVS, CDR2 FQNEAQ. CDR3 loop: CASSLVGLAGAVGYEQYF. The CDR3, as DNA: TGTGCCAGCAGCTTAGTTGGACTAGCGGGTGCGGTGGGCTACGAGCAGTACTTC.

The J gene is TRBJ2-5, the V gene TRBV2; 8 bases are a match to TRBD1. With 2 bases clipped from V and 9 bases from J, the junction kept 20 bases outside the gene matches. Germline values: CDR1 SNHLY, CDR2 FYNNEI. This CDR3 region has 18 residues. This chain's CDR3 is CASSEFLGQGTTVRAQYF. CDR3 DNA: TGTGCCAGCAGTGAATTCCTAGGACAGGGCACGACAGTGAGGGCCCAGTACTTC.

Only a few counts were recorded for this clonotype. The chain combines TRBV12-3 or TRBV12-4 with TRBJ1-2; 12 bases match TRBD1. The V segment lost 7 bases and the J segment 4 bases; nucleotides outside the gene matches: 19. CDR3 size: 19 residues. CDR3 in DNA: TGTGCCAGCATATTTGAGTCGGGACAGGGGGCGCATAGGAGCTATGGCTACACCTTC. Protein product: CASIFESGQGAHRSYGYTF.

The table lists this clonotype with a few counts. The chain carries TRBV18 and TRBJ2-7; 7 bases map to TRBD1. The CDR3 has 12 residues. V lost 3 bases, J lost 6 bases, and 2 bases stayed unmatched. CDR1 and CDR2 from the germline V gene are KGHSH and LQKENI. CDR3 residues: CASSPTGLEQYF. In DNA, the CDR3 is TGTGCCAGCTCACCGACAGGGCTCGAGCAGTACTTC.

In this sample, this clonotype turned up a few times. The genes are TRBV5-1 and TRBJ2-1; unclear D gene. CDR3 size: 15 residues. Trimming removed 1 base at V and 10 bases at J, with 18 bases between. Germline lookup yields CDR1 SGHRS and CDR2 YFSETQ. DNA of the CDR3: TGCGCCAGCAGCTTGTGGTCCGGACCCCTAAGGGAGCAGTTCTTC. Translation gives CASSLWSGPLREQFF.

The chain recombines TRBV2 with TRBJ2-7; TRBD2 matches at 8 bases. With 7 bases clipped from V and 1 base from J, the junction kept 6 bases outside the gene matches. The CDR3 is 14 residues long. Germline CDR1 reads SNHLY; CDR2 reads FYNNEI. CDR3 bases: TGTGCCAGCATGGTGACTAGCGTTTCCTACGAGCAGTACTTC. This codes for CASMVTSVSYEQYF.

This clonotype was counted between two and nine times. The chain joins TRBV27 to TRBJ2-4; 8 nucleotides line up with TRBD2. The V gene end was trimmed by 5 bases and the J gene end by 3 bases; junction bases not matched to a gene: 15. This CDR3 comprises 18 residues. Germline lookup yields CDR1 MNHEY and CDR2 SMNVEV (reference sequence). The CDR3 spells CASSKLYSSGKDKNIQYF. For the CDR3, the DNA is TGTGCCAGCAGTAAACTATATAGTAGCGGGAAAGACAAAAACATTCAGTACTTC.